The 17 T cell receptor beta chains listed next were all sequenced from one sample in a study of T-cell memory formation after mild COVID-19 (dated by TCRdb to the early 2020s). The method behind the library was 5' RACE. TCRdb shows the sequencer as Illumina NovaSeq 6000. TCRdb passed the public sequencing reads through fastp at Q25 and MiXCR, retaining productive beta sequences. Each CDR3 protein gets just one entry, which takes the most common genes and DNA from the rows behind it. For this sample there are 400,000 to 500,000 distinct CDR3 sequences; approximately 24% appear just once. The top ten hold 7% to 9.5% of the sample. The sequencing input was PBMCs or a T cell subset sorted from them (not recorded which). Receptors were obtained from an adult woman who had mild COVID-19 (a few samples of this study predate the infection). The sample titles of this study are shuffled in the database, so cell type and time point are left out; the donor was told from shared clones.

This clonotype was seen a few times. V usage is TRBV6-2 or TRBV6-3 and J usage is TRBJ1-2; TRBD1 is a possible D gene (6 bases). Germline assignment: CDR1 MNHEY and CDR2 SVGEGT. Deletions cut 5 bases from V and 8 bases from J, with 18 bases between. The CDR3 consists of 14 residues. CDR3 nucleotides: TGTGCCAGCAGTCCCCCCGCAGGGGCAGGGGGCTACACCTTC. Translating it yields CASSPPAGAGGYTF.

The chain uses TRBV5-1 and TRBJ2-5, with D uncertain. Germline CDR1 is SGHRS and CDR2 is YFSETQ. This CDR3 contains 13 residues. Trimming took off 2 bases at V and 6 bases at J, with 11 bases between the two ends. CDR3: CASSLDGLKTQYF. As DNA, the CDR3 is TGCGCCAGCAGCTTAGACGGATTGAAGACCCAGTACTTC. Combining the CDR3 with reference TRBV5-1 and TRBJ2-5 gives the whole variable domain KAGVTQTPRYLIKTRGQQVTLSCSPISGHRSVSWYQQTPGQGLQFLFEYFSETQRNKGNFPGRFSGRQFSNSRSEMNVSTLELGDSALYLCASSLDGLKTQYFGPGTRLLVL.

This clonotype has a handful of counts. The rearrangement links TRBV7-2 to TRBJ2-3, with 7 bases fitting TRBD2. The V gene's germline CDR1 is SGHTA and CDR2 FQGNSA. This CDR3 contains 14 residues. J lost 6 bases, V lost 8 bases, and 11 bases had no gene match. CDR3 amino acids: CASPPREERDTQYF. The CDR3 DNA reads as TGTGCCAGCCCCCCCCGGGAGGAGCGGGATACGCAGTATTTT. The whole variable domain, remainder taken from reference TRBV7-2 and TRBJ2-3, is GAGVSQSPSNKVTEKGKDVELRCDPISGHTALYWYRQSLGQGLEFLIYFQGNSAPDKSGLPSDRFSAERTGGSVSTLTIQRTQQEDSAVYLCASPPREERDTQYFGPGTRLTVL.

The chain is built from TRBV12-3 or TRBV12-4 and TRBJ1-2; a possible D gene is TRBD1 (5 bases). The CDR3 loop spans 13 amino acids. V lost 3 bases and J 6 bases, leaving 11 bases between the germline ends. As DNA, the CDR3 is TGTGCCAGCAGTTTGGGCAGGGCTCATGGCTACACCTTC. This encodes CASSLGRAHGYTF.

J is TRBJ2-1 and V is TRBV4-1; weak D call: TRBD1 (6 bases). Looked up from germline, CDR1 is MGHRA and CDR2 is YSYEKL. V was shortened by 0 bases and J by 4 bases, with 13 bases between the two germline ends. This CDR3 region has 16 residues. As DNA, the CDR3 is TGCGCCAGCAGCCAAGATGGGGACATAATATACAATGAGCAGTTCTTC. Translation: CASSQDGDIIYNEQFF.

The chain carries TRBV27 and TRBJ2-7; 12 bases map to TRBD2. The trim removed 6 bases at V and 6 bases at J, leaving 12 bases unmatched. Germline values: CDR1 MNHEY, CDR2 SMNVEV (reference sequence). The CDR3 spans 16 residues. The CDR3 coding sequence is TGTGCCAGCAGCCCCCCCCTAGCGGGAGGGTCGGGCGAGCAGTACTTC. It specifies CASSPPLAGGSGEQYF.

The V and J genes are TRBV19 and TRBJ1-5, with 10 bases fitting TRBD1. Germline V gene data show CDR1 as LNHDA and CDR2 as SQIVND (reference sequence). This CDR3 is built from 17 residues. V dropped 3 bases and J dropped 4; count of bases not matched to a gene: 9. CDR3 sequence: CASSIWEGTGVNQPQHF. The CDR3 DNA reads TGTGCCAGTAGTATTTGGGAAGGGACAGGGGTAAATCAGCCCCAGCATTTT.

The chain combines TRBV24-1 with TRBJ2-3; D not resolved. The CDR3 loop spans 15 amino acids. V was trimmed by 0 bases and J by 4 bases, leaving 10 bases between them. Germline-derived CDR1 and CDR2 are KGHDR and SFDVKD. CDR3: CATSDLTDIADTQYF. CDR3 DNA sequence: TGTGCCACCAGTGATTTGACTGACATCGCAGATACGCAGTATTTT.

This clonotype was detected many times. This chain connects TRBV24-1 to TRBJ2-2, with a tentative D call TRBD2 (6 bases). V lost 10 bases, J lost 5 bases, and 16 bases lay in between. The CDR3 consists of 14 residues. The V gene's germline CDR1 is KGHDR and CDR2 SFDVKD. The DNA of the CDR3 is TGTGCCACTCGTCGGGGGACGGGGACCGGGGAGCTGTTTTTT. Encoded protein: CATRRGTGTGELFF.

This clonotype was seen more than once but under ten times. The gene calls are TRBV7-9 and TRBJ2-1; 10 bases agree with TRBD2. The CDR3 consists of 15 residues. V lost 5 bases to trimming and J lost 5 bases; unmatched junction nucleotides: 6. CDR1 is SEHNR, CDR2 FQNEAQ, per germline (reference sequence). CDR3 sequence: CASSRGTSDNNEQFF. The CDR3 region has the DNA TGTGCCAGCAGCCGAGGGACTAGCGATAACAATGAGCAGTTCTTC. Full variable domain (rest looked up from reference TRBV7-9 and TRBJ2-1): DTGVSQNPRHKITKRGQNVTFRCDPISEHNRLYWYRQTLGQGPEFLTYFQNEAQLEKSRLLSDRFSAERPKGSFSTLEIQRTEQGDSAMYLCASSRGTSDNNEQFFGPGTRLTVL.

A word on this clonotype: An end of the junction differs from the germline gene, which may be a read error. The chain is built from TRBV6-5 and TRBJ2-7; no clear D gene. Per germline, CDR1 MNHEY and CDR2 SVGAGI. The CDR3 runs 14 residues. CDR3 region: CDSTAQVRPYEQYF. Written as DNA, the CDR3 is TGTGACAGCACGGCCCAGGTCCGTCCCTACGAGCAGTACTTC.

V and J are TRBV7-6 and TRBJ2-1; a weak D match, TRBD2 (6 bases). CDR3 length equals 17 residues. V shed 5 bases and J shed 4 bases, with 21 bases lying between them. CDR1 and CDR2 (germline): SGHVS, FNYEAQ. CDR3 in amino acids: CASSGHNPTSRYNEQFF. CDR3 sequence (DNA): TGTGCCAGCAGCGGACATAACCCTACTAGCAGATACAATGAGCAGTTCTTC.

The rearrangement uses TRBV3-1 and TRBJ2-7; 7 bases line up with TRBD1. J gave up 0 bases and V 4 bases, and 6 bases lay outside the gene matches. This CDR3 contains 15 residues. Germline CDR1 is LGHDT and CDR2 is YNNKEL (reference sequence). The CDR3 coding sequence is TGTGCCAGCAGCCTGGGACAGCCGAGCTCCTACGAGCAGTACTTC. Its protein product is CASSLGQPSSYEQYF.

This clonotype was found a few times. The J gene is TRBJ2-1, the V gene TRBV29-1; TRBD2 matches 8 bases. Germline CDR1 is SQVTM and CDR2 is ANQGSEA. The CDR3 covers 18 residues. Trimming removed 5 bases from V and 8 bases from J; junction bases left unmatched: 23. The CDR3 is CSVPDLRPRGVLFDEQFF. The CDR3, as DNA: TGCAGCGTTCCGGATCTCCGCCCGCGGGGGGTCCTTTTCGATGAGCAGTTCTTC.

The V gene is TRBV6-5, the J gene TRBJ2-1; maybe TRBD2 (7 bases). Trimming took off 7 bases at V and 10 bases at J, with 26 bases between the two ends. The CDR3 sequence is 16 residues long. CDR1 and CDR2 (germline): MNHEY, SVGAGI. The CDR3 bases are TGTGCCAGCAAGGTCAACGGGGGGCTGCTAGAAACGGAGCAGTTCTTC. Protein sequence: CASKVNGGLLETEQFF.

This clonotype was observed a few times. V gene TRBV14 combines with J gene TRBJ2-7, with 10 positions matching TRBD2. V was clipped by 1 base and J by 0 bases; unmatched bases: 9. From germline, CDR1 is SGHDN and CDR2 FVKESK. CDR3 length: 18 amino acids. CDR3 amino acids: CASSQVQLAGPNSYEQYF. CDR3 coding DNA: TGTGCCAGCAGCCAAGTGCAACTAGCGGGGCCCAACTCCTACGAGCAGTACTTC. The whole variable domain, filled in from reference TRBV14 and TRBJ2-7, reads EAGVTQFPSHSVIEKGQTVTLRCDPISGHDNLYWYRRVMGKEIKFLLHFVKESKQDESGMPNNRFLAERTGGTYSTLKVQPAELEDSGVYFCASSQVQLAGPNSYEQYFGPGTRLTVT.

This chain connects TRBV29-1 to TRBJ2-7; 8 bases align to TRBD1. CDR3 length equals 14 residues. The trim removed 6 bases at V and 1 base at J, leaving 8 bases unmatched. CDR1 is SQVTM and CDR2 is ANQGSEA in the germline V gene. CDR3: CSVTGTGPSYEQYF. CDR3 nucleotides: TGCAGCGTGACCGGGACAGGACCTTCCTACGAGCAGTACTTC.